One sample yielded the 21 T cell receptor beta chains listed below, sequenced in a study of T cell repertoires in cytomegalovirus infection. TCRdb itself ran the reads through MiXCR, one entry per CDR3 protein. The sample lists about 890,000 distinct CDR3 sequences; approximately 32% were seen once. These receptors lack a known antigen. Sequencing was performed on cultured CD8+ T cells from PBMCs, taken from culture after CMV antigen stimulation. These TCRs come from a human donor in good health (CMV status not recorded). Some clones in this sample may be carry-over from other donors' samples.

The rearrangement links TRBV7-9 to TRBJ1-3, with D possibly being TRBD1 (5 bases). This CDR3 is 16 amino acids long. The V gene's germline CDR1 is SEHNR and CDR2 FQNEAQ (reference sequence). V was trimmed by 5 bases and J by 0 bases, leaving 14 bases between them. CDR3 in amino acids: CASSPGPRGSGNTIYF. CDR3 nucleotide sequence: TGTGCCAGCAGCCCAGGGCCTCGAGGCTCTGGAAACACCATATATTTT.

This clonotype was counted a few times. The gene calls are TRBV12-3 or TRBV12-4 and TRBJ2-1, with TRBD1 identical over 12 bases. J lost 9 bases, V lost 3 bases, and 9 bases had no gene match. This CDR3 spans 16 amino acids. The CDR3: CASSFFRDRGLTEQFF. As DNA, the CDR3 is TGTGCCAGCAGTTTTTTTCGGGACAGGGGGCTTACTGAGCAGTTCTTC.

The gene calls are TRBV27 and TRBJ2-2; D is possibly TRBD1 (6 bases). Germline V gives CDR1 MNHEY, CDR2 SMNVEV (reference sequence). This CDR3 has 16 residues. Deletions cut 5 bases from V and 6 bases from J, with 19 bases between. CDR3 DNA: TGTGCCAGCAGTGACAACAGGGAATTAGGTCCCGGGGAGCTGTTTTTT. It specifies CASSDNRELGPGELFF.

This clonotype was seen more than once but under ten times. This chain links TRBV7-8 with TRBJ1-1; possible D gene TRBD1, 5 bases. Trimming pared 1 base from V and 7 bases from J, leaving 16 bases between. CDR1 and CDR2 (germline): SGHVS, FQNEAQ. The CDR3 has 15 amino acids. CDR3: CASSLGGGIGDEAFF. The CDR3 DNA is TGTGCCAGCAGCTTAGGGGGGGGTATTGGGGATGAAGCTTTCTTT.

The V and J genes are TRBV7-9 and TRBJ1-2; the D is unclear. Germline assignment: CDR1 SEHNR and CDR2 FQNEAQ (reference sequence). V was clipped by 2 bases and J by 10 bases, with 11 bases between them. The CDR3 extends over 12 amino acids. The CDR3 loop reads CASSLSLVVYTF. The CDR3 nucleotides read TGTGCCAGCAGCTTAAGCTTGGTCGTCTACACCTTC. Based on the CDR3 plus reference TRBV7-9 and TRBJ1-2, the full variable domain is DTGVSQNPRHKITKRGQNVTFRCDPISEHNRLYWYRQTLGQGPEFLTYFQNEAQLEKSRLLSDRFSAERPKGSFSTLEIQRTEQGDSAMYLCASSLSLVVYTFGSGTRLTVV.

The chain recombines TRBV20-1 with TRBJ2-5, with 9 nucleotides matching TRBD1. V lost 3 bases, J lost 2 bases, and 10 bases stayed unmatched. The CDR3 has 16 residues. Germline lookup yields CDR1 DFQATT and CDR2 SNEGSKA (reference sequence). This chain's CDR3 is CSASPRTGVGQETQYF. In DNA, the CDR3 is TGCAGTGCTAGTCCCCGGACAGGGGTGGGACAAGAGACCCAGTACTTC.

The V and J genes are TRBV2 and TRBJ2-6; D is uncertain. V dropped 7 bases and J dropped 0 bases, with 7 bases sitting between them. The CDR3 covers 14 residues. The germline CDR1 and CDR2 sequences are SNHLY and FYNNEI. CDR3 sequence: CASTQASGANVLTF. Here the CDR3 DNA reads TGTGCCAGCACGCAGGCCTCTGGGGCCAACGTCCTGACTTTC.

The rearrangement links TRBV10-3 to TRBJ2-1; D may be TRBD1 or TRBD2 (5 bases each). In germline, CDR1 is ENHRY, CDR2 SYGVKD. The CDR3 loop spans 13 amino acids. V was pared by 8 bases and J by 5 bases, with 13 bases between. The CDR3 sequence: CAISGTGDNEQFF. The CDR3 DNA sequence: TGTGCCATCTCCGGGACGGGTGACAATGAGCAGTTCTTC.

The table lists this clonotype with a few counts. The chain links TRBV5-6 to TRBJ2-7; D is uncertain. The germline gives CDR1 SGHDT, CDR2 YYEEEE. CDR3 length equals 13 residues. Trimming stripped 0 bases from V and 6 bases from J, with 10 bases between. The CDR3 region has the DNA TGTGCCAGCAGCTTGGGGGCGGCGCGCGAGCAGTACTTC. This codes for CASSLGAAREQYF. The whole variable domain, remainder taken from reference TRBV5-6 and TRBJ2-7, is DAGVTQSPTHLIKTRGQQVTLRCSPKSGHDTVSWYQQALGQGPQFIFQYYEEEERQRGNFPDRFSGHQFPNYSSELNVNALLLGDSALYLCASSLGAAREQYFGPGTRLTVT.

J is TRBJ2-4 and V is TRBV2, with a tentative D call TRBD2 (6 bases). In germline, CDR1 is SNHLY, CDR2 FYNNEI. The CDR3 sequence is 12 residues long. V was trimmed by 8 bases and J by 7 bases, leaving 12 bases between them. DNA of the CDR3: TGTGCCAGCTATGGAGGGAGGAACATTCAGTACTTC. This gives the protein CASYGGRNIQYF.

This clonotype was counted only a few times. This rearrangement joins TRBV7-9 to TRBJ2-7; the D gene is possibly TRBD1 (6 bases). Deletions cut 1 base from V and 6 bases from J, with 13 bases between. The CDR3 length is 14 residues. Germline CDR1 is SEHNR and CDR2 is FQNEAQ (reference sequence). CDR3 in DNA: TGTGCCAGCAGCTTAGTAGGGGGAATCGGCGAGCAGTACTTC. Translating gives CASSLVGGIGEQYF. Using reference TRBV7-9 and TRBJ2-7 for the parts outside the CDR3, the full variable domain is DTGVSQNPRHKITKRGQNVTFRCDPISEHNRLYWYRQTLGQGPEFLTYFQNEAQLEKSRLLSDRFSAERPKGSFSTLEIQRTEQGDSAMYLCASSLVGGIGEQYFGPGTRLTVT.

CDR3 loop: CASKGQVGFTPYGYTF. The CDR3 coding sequence is TGTGCCAGCAAGGGACAGGTCGGCTTCACTCCCTATGGCTACACCTTC. V usage is TRBV6-1 and J usage is TRBJ1-2, with 8 bases matching TRBD1. Trimming removed 7 bases from V and 4 bases from J; junction bases left unmatched: 14. Per germline, CDR1 MNHNS and CDR2 SASEGT. The CDR3 is 16 amino acids.

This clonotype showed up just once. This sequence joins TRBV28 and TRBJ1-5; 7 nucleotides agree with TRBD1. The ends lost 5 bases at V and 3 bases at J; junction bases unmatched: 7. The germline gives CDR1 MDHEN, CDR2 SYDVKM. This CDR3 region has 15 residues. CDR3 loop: CASSLTGAYNQPQHF. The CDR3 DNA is TGTGCCAGCAGTCTAACAGGGGCTTACAATCAGCCCCAGCATTTT.

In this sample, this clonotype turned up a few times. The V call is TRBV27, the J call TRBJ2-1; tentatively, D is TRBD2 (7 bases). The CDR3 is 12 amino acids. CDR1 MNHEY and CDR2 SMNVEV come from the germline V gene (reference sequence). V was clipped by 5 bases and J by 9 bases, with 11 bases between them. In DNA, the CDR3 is TGTGCCAGCAGTCGGGGGGCTGCTGAGCAGTTCTTC. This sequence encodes CASSRGAAEQFF.

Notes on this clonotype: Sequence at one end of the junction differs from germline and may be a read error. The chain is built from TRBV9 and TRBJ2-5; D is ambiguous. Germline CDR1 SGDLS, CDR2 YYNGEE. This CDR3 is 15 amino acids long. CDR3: CANSVAGNPQETQYF. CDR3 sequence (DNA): TGTGCCAACAGCGTAGCTGGGAATCCACAAGAGACCCAGTACTTC.

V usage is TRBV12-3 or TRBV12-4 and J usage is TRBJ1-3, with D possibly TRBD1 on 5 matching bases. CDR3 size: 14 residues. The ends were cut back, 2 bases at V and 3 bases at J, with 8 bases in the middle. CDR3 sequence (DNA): TGTGCCAGCAGTTTAACCAGGGTTGGAAACACCATATATTTT. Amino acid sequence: CASSLTRVGNTIYF.

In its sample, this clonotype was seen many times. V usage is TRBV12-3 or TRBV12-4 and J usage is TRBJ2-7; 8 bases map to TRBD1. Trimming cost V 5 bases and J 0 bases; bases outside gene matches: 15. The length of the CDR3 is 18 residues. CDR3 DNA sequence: TGTGCCAGCAGTCCGAATCACCGGACAGGGTTGAGCTCCTACGAGCAGTACTTC. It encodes CASSPNHRTGLSSYEQYF.

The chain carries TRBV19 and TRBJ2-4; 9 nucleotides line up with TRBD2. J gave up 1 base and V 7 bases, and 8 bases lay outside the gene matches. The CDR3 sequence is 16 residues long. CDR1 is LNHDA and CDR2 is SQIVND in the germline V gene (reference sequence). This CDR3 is CASMGRGGFAKNIQYF. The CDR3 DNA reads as TGTGCCAGTATGGGGCGGGGGGGCTTTGCCAAAAACATTCAGTACTTC. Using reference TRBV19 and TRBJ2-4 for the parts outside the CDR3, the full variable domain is DGGITQSPKYLFRKEGQNVTLSCEQNLNHDAMYWYRQDPGQGLRLIYYSQIVNDFQKGDIAEGYSVSREKKESFPLTVTSAQKNPTAFYLCASMGRGGFAKNIQYFGAGTRLSVL.

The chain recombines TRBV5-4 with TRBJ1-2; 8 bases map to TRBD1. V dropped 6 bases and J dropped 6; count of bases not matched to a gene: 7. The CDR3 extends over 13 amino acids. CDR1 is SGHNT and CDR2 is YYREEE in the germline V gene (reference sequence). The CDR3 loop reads CASTGDRPDGYTF. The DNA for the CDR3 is TGTGCCAGCACCGGGGACAGGCCTGATGGCTACACCTTC.

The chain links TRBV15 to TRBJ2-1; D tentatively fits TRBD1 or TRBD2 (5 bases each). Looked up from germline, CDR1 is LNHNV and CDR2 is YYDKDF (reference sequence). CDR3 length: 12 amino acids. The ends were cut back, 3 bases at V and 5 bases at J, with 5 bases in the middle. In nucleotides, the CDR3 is TGTGCCACCAGCAGGGGACACAATGAGCAGTTCTTC. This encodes CATSRGHNEQFF.

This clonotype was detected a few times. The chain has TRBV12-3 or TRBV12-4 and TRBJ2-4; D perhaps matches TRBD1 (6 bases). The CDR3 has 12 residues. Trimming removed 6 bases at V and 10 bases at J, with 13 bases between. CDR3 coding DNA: TGTGCCAGCAGCCCCGACAGGACAATTCAGTACTTC. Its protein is CASSPDRTIQYF.